The T cell receptor (beta chain) described here comes from a study of blood T cell repertoires in COVID-19. CDR1 and CDR2 from the germline V gene are SGHDN and FVKESK. CDR3 size: 17 residues. With 4 bases removed from V and 1 base from J, the gap between germline ends came to 17 bases. Assay: immunoSEQ multiplex PCR; the TCRdb copy retains only in-frame clones and omits some. The sample has under 250,000 clones, approximately 85% seen once. The sequence was obtained from a middle-aged man with COVID-19, enrolled during active disease. V usage is TRBV14 and J usage is TRBJ1-3; a possible D gene is TRBD1 (6 bases). What was sequenced was peripheral blood. The CDR3 DNA is TGTGCCAGCAGCCTCATCGGACAGCCTCGTTCTGGAAACACCATATATTTT. Translating it yields CASSLIGQPRSGNTIYF.